The present T cell receptor beta chain was sequenced within a study of identical twins. Study findings and constraints: Memory repertoires showed no such pattern, whereas abundant cord blood beta clonotypes carried fewer insertions. Out-of-frame beta sequences exhibited a weaker degree of excess twin sharing. Possibly, invariant MAIT and iNKT cells partly confounded zero-insertion analyses.

This CDR3 contains 13 residues. CDR1 is MDHEN, CDR2 SYDVKM, per germline. The V and J ends lost 8 bases and 0 bases respectively, with 10 bases between them. All donors were healthy Caucasians. One entry per CDR3 protein results from TCRdb running MiXCR on the 5' RACE reads. Of roughly 1.6 million distinct CDR3 sequences in the sample, 32% were seen once. This clonotype was seen a few times. Its antigen is unidentified. This TCR was recovered from a newborn girl in good health. This chain links TRBV28 with TRBJ1-2; D perhaps matches TRBD1 (5 bases). The sample taken for sequencing was cord blood. CDR3 nucleotides: TGTGCCAGCGGGGCAGTCACTAACTATGGCTACACCTTC. Translation: CASGAVTNYGYTF.